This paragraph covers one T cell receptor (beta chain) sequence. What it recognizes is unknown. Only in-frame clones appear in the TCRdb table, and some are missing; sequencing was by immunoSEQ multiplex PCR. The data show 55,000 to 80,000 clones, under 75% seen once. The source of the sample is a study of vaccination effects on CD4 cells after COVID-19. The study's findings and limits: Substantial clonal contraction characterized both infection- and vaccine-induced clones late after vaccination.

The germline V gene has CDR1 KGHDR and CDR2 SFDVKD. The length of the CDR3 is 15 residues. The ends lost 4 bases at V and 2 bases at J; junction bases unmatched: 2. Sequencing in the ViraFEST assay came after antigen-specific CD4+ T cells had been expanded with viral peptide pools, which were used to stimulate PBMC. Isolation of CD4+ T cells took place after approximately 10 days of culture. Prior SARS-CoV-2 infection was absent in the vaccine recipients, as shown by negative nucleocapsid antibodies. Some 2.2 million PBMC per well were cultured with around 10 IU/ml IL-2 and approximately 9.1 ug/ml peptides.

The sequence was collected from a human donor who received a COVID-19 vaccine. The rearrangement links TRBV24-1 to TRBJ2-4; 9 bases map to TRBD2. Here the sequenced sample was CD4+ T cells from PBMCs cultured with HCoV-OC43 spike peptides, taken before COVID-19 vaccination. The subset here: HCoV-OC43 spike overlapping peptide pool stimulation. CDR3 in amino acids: CATSDSGGSKNIQYF. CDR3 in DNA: TGTGCCACCAGTGACAGCGGGGGGTCCAAAAACATTCAGTACTTC.